This TCR beta chain stems from a study of blood T cell repertoires in COVID-19. About the research overall: COVID-19 samples, acute and convalescent, were from the United States, Italy and Spain. The analysed material was cDNA or gDNA that came from T cells, B-cell-depleted T cells, or PBMCs.

The CDR3 runs 11 residues. CDR1 is MNHNY and CDR2 is SVGAGI in the germline V gene (reference sequence). V dropped 8 bases and J dropped 4 bases, with 8 bases sitting between them. Original methodology: Reference gene primer amplification gave estimated nucleated cell counts. Sequencing used immunoSEQ multiplex PCR; TCRdb keeps in-frame clones, though not all of them. That table gives V, J and clone size, and the DNA gave D and trimming. Of roughly 270,000 clones in the sample, approximately 85% were seen once. Input material: peripheral blood. V is TRBV6-6 and J is TRBJ1-2; D may be TRBD1 (5 bases). This clonotype was obtained from a middle-aged man with active or convalescent COVID-19. The CDR3 region has the DNA TGTGCCAGCGGCGACAGCTATGGCTACACCTTC. This codes for CASGDSYGYTF.